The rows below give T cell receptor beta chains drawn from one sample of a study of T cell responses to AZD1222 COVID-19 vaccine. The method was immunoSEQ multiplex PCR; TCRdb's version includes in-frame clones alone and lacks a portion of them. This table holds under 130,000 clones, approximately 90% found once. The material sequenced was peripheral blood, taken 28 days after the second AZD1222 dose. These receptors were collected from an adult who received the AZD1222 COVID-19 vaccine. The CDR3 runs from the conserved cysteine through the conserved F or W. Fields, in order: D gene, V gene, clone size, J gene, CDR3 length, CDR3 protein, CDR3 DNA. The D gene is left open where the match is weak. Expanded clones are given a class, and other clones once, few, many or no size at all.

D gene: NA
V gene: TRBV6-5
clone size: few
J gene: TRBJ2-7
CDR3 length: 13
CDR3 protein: CASSNYRDGVRHF
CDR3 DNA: TGTGCCAGCAGTAATTACCGGGACGGAGTAAGGCACTTC

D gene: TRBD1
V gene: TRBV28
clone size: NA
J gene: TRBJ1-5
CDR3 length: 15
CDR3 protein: CASSPTGISNQPQHF
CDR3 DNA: TGTGCCAGCAGCCCGACAGGGATTAGCAATCAGCCCCAGCATTTT

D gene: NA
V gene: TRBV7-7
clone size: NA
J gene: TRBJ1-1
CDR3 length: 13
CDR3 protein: CASSRDINTEAFF
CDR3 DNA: TGTGCCAGCAGCCGGGACATAAACACTGAAGCTTTCTTT

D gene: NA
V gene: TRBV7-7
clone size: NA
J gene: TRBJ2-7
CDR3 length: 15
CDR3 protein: CASSPGTPNTYEQYF
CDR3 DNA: TGTGCCAGCAGCCCCGGGACTCCGAACACTTACGAGCAGTACTTC

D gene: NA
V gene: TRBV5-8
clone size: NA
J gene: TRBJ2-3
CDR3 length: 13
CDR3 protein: CASSLRDTDTQYF
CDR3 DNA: TGTGCCAGCAGCTTGCGGGACACAGATACGCAGTATTTT

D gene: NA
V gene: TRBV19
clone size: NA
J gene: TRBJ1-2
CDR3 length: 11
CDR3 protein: CASRWAYGYTF
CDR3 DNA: TGTGCCAGTCGTTGGGCCTATGGCTACACCTTC

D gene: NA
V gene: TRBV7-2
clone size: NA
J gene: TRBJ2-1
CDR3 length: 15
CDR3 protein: CASPRGAGSYNEQFF
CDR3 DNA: TGTGCCAGCCCGAGGGGGGCAGGGTCCTACAATGAGCAGTTCTTC

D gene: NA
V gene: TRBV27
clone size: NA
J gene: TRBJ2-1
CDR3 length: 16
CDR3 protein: CASSPLLPSTYNEQFF
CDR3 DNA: TGTGCCAGCAGTCCCCTACTACCTTCCACCTACAATGAGCAGTTCTTC

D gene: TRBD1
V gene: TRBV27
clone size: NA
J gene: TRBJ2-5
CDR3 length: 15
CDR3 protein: CASITGTGRVETQYF
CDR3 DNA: TGTGCCAGCATTACCGGGACAGGGAGGGTGGAGACCCAGTACTTC

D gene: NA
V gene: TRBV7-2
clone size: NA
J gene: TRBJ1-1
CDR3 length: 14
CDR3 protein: CASSLTAMNTEAFF
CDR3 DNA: TGTGCCAGCAGCTTGACAGCGATGAACACTGAAGCTTTCTTT

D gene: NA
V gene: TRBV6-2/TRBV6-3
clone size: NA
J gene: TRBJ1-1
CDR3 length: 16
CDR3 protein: CASSSFPVNRGTEAFF
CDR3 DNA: TGTGCCAGCAGCTCATTTCCCGTTAACCGGGGGACTGAAGCTTTCTTT

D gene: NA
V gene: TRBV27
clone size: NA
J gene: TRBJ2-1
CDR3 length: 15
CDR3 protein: CASSPLVPFNNEQFF
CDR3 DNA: TGTGCCAGCAGTCCCCTAGTCCCGTTCAACAATGAGCAGTTCTTC

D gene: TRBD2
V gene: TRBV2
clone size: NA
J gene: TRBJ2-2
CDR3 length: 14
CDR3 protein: CASSEVGGEIELFF
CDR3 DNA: TGTGCCAGCAGTGAAGTGGGGGGGGAAATTGAGCTGTTTTTT

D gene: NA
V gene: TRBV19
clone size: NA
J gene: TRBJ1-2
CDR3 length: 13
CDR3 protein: CASSQHLRDGYTF
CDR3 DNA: TGTGCCAGTAGCCAACATCTCAGGGATGGCTACACCTTC

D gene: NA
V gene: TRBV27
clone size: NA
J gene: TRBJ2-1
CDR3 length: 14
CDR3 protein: CASSNAGPYNEQFF
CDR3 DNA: TGTGCCAGCTCGAATGCAGGGCCCTACAATGAGCAGTTCTTC

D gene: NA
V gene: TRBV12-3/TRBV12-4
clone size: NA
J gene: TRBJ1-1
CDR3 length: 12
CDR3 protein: CASSLIGTEAFF
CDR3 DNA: TGTGCCAGCAGTTTAATCGGGACTGAAGCTTTCTTT

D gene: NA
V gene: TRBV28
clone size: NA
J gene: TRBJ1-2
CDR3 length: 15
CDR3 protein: CASRFGGRIDYGYTF
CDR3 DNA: TGTGCCAGCAGATTCGGGGGCAGAATTGACTATGGCTACACCTTC

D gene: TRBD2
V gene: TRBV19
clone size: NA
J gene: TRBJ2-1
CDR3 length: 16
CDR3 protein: CASSPTSGGGPNEQFF
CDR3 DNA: TGTGCCAGTAGTCCTACGAGCGGGGGCGGCCCCAATGAGCAGTTCTTC

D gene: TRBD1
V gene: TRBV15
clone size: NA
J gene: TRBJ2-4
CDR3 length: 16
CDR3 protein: CATSSGQGLAKNIQYF
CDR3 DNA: TGTGCCACCAGCAGCGGACAGGGTCTAGCCAAAAACATTCAGTACTTC

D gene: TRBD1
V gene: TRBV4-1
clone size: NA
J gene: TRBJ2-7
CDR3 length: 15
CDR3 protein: CASRPDRGRSYEQYF
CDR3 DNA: TGCGCCAGCAGACCCGACAGGGGGCGCTCCTACGAGCAGTACTTC

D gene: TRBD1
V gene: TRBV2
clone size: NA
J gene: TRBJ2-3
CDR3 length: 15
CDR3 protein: CASTLQGGAGDTQYF
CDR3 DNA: TGTGCCAGCACCTTGCAAGGGGGCGCGGGAGATACGCAGTATTTT

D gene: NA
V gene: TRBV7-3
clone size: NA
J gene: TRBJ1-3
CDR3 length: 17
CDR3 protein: CASSFGSTGGPGNTIYF
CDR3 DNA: TGTGCCAGCAGCTTTGGATCGACGGGAGGCCCTGGAAACACCATATATTTT

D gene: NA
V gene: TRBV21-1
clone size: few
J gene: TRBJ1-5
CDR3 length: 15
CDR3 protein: CASSKLDLYGQPQHF
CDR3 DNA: TGTGCCAGCAGCAAATTGGACCTCTACGGTCAGCCCCAGCATTTT